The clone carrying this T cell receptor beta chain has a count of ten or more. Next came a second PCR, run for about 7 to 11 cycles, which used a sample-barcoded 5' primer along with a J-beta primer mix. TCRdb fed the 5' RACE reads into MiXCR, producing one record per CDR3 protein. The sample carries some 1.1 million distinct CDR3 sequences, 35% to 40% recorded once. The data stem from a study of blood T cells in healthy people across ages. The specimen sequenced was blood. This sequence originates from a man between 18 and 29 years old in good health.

CDR3 in amino acids: CASSLGQGGNNEQFF. In DNA, the CDR3 is TGCGCCAGCAGCCTGGGACAGGGGGGGAACAATGAGCAGTTCTTC. This sequence joins TRBV5-1 and TRBJ2-1, with TRBD1 matching over 11 bases. With V trimmed by 4 bases and J by 5 bases, 5 bases remained unmatched. CDR1 is SGHRS and CDR2 is YFSETQ in the germline V gene. This CDR3 has 15 amino acids.